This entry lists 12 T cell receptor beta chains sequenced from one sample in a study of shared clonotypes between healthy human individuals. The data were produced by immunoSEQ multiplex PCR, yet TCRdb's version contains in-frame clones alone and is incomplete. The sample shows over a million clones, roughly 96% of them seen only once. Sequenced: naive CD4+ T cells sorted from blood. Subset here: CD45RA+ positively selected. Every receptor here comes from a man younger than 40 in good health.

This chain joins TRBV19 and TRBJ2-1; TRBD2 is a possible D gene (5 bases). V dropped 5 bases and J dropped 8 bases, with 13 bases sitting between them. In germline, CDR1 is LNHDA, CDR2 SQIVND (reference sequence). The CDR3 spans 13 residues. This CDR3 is CASSVRLFDEQFF. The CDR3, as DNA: TGTGCCAGTAGTGTCCGACTATTCGATGAGCAGTTCTTC. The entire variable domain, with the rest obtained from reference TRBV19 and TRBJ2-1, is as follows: DGGITQSPKYLFRKEGQNVTLSCEQNLNHDAMYWYRQDPGQGLRLIYYSQIVNDFQKGDIAEGYSVSREKKESFPLTVTSAQKNPTAFYLCASSVRLFDEQFFGPGTRLTVL.

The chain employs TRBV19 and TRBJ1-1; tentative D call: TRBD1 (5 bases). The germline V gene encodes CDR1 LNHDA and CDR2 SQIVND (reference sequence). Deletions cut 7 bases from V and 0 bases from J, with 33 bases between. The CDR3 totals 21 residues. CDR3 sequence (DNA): TGTGCCAGTACCGTTAGTTGGGGATCGCCCGGGACGGAAGTGATGAACACTGAAGCTTTCTTT. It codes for CASTVSWGSPGTEVMNTEAFF.

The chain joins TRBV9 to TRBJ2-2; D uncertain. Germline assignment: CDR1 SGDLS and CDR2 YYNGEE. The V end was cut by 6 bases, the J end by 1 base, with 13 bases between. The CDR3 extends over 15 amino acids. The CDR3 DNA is TGTGCCAGCACCCCCGGCTCGATGAACACCGGGGAGCTGTTTTTT. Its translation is CASTPGSMNTGELFF.

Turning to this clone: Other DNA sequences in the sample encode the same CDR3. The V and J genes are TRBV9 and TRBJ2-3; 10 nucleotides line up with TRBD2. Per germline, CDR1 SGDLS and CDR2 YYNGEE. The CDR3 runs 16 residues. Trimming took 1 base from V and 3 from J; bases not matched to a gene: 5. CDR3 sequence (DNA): TGTGCCAGCAGCGTAAGTTCTAGCGGGAGAACAGATACGCAGTATTTT. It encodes CASSVSSSGRTDTQYF.

CDR3 in amino acids: CASSPLQMSNQPQHF. The DNA for the CDR3 is TGTGCCAGCTCCCCGCTACAAATGAGCAATCAGCCCCAGCATTTT. The chain is built from TRBV28 and TRBJ1-5, with no clear D. V lost 8 bases and J lost 1, with 15 bases in between. Per the germline V gene, CDR1 is MDHEN and CDR2 is SYDVKM. The CDR3 sequence is 15 residues long.

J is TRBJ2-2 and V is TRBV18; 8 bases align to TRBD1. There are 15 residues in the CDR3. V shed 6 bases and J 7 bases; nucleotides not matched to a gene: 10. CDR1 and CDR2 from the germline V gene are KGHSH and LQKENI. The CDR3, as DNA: TGTGCCAGCTCCCCAAGGACAGGGCGTATCGGGGAGCTGTTTTTT. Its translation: CASSPRTGRIGELFF.

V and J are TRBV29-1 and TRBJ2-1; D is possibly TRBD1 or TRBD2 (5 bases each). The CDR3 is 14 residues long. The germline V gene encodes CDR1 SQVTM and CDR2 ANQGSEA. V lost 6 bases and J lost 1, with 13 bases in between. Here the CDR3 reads CSVAGRVSYNEQFF. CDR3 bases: TGCAGCGTGGCAGGGAGAGTGTCCTACAATGAGCAGTTCTTC.

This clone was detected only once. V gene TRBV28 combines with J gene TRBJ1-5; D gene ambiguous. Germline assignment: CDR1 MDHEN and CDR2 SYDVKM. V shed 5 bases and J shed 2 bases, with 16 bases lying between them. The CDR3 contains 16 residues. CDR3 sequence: CASSPSGGNGNQPQHF. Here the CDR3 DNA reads TGTGCCAGCAGTCCCTCGGGTGGGAATGGCAATCAGCCCCAGCATTTT.

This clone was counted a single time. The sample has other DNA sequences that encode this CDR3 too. This chain's CDR3 is CSVEDRRRINTEAFF. CDR3 in DNA: TGCAGCGTTGAAGATCGACGGCGAATTAACACTGAAGCTTTCTTT. The chain links TRBV29-1 to TRBJ1-1; D is uncertain. Germline CDR1 reads SQVTM; CDR2 reads ANQGSEA. Trimming cost V 0 bases and J 2 bases, with 13 bases left between them. The CDR3 has 15 amino acids.

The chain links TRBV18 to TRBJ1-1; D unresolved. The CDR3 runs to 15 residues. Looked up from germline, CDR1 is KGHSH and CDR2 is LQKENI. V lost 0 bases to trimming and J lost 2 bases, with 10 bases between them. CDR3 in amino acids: CASSPPGGFNTEAFF. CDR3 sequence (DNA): TGTGCCAGCTCACCACCTGGCGGGTTTAACACTGAAGCTTTCTTT.

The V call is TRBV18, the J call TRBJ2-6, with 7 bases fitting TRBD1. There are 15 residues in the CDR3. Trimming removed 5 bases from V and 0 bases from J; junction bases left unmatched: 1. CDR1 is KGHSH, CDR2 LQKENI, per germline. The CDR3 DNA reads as TGTGCCAGCTCAGGGGACAGCTCTGGGGCCAACGTCCTGACTTTC. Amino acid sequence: CASSGDSSGANVLTF. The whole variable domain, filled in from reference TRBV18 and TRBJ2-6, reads NAGVMQNPRHLVRRRGQEARLRCSPMKGHSHVYWYRQLPEEGLKFMVYLQKENIIDESGMPKERFSAEFPKEGPSILRIQQVVRGDSAAYFCASSGDSSGANVLTFGAGSRLTVL.

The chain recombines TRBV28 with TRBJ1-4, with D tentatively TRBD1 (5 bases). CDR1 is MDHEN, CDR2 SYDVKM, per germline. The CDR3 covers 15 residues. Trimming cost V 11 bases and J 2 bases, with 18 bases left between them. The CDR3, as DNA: TGTGCCGGTTCACCCAGTGGGGGGACTAATGAAAAACTGTTTTTT. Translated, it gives CAGSPSGGTNEKLFF.